The T cell receptor (beta chain) described here comes from a study of tissue T cells after allogeneic stem cell transplantation. Findings of the study overall: Motif-based clustering found tissue-specific repertoire signatures shared across patients, though few clones were shared.

This clone appeared a few times. Its antigen is still unknown. The listed genes are named as in mouse. Read sequence stops 1 residue before the CDR3 end, and the germline J gene provides the missing end. CDR1 is KGHTA and CDR2 is FQNQQP in the germline V gene. The CDR3 has 15 amino acids. Assay used: immunoSEQ multiplex PCR; TCRdb lists only in-frame clones, some missing. Here the sample spans 2,000 to 2,500 clones, roughly half being singletons. Regarding time point: mouse harvest day 14 after allogeneic transplant. Mouse grafts combined 10^7 T-cell-depleted bone marrow cells with 10^6 splenic CD5+ T cells.

Sequencing was done on a sample of liver tissue. V gene TRBV23 combines with J gene TRBJ2-1; the D call in the table, TRBD2, was not verified against the DNA. The sequence was collected from a female BALB/c mouse given C57BL/6 T cells with graft-versus-host disease after an allogeneic hematopoietic cell transplant. CDR3 amino acids: CSSSQPTGGYAEQFF. The sequenced part of the CDR3 DNA is TGCTCCAGCAGTCAACCGACTGGGGGGTATGCTGAGCAGTTC.